These 27 T cell receptor beta chains were all obtained from the same sample, sequenced in a study of T cell repertoires in cytomegalovirus infection (dated by TCRdb to about 2019). The intended sense of this specimen's treatment or condition label: in vitro stimulation with specific CMV peptide epitopes to enrich CMV-specific T cells. Their antigens are not known. These reads were obtained on an Illumina HiSeq 1500. TCRdb reprocessed the public reads (quality trimming at Q25 with fastp, clone calling with MiXCR) and kept in-frame beta chains. Entries are consolidated by CDR3 protein sequence, retaining the most common genes and DNA. This sample comprises fewer than 900,000 distinct CDR3 sequences, almost 30% of them detected only once. The top ten hold less than 15% of the sample. The specimen comprised cultured CD8+ T cells from PBMCs, sampled from culture after CMV antigen stimulation. These receptors were collected from a human donor in good health (CMV status not recorded). Some clones in this sample may be carry-over from other donors' samples.

The chain combines TRBV15 with TRBJ2-4, with D possibly matching TRBD2 (5 bases). Looked up from germline, CDR1 is LNHNV and CDR2 is YYDKDF (reference sequence). V was pared by 4 bases and J by 3 bases, with 13 bases between. This CDR3 contains 15 residues. The CDR3 region is CATSNPIGGKNIQYF. In nucleotides, the CDR3 is TGTGCCACCAGCAATCCAATAGGAGGCAAAAACATTCAGTACTTC.

In this sample, this clonotype turned up a few times. The J gene is TRBJ2-3, the V gene TRBV7-9; perhaps D is TRBD1 or TRBD2 (5 bases each). Trimming removed 0 bases from V and 3 bases from J, with 16 bases in between. The CDR3 totals 17 residues. Per germline, CDR1 SEHNR and CDR2 FQNEAQ (reference sequence). In DNA form, the CDR3 reads TGTGCCAGCAGCTTAGCGCTTAGGGACGATGGGACAGATACGCAGTATTTT. This codes for CASSLALRDDGTDTQYF.

The rearrangement links TRBV29-1 to TRBJ2-2; 12 nucleotides align to TRBD1. Germline CDR1 is SQVTM and CDR2 is ANQGSEA. V lost 6 bases to trimming and J lost 7 bases; unmatched junction nucleotides: 9. This CDR3 comprises 15 residues. The CDR3 protein is CSVARDRGPNGELFF. DNA for the CDR3: TGCAGCGTGGCCCGGGACAGGGGGCCGAACGGGGAGCTGTTTTTT.

This clonotype was detected only a few times. This sequence joins TRBV5-4 and TRBJ1-1; a possible D gene is TRBD1 (5 bases). The V and J ends lost 2 bases and 7 bases respectively, with 12 bases between them. Germline lookup yields CDR1 SGHNT and CDR2 YYREEE (reference sequence). The CDR3 runs to 13 residues. This chain's CDR3 is CASSFITGIEAFF. The CDR3 DNA reads as TGTGCCAGCAGCTTCATTACAGGTATTGAAGCTTTCTTT.

This clonotype occurred a few times. This chain links TRBV4-1 with TRBJ2-3; D gene ambiguous. This CDR3 is 17 amino acids long. Germline CDR1 MGHRA, CDR2 YSYEKL. V was clipped by 0 bases and J by 2 bases, with 15 bases between them. CDR3 bases: TGCGCCAGCAGCCAAGATGGTTCGGTGGCTCACACAGATACGCAGTATTTT. It codes for CASSQDGSVAHTDTQYF.

In this sample, this clonotype turned up once. The rearrangement links TRBV5-8 to TRBJ1-2; D possibly corresponds to TRBD1 (5 bases). This CDR3 is built from 15 residues. CDR1 is SGHTS and CDR2 is YDEGEE in the germline V gene. V shed 5 bases and J shed 4 bases, with 18 bases lying between them. DNA of the CDR3: TGTGCCAGCAGATATGGACAAGGCCTTGGCTATGGCTACACCTTC. Translation gives CASRYGQGLGYGYTF. Supplemented by reference TRBV5-8 and TRBJ1-2, the full variable domain reads EAGVTQSPTHLIKTRGQQATLRCSPISGHTSVYWYQQALGLGLQFLLWYDEGEERNRGNFPPRFSGRQFPNYSSELNVNALELEDSALYLCASRYGQGLGYGYTFGSGTRLTVV.

This clonotype was observed at least ten times. This chain joins TRBV7-2 and TRBJ2-5; either TRBD1 or TRBD2 may supply D (5 bases each). This CDR3 region has 14 residues. Germline values: CDR1 SGHTA, CDR2 FQGNSA. V gave up 6 bases and J gave up 5 bases, with 16 bases separating them. The CDR3 DNA sequence: TGTGCCAGCAGTCCATTCCCTGGGACGGAGACCCAGTACTTC. As protein: CASSPFPGTETQYF.

This clonotype has a handful of counts. The J gene is TRBJ2-3, the V gene TRBV7-6; D possibly corresponds to TRBD1 (6 bases). Trimming removed 1 base from V and 6 bases from J, with 11 bases in between. The CDR3 runs to 14 residues. Germline V gives CDR1 SGHVS, CDR2 FNYEAQ. CDR3 sequence: CASSLEAGADTQYF. In DNA form, the CDR3 reads TGTGCCAGCAGCTTAGAGGCAGGGGCGGATACGCAGTATTTT. The full variable domain, in which reference TRBV7-6 and TRBJ2-3 provide the parts outside the CDR3, is GAGVSQSPRYKVTKRGQDVALRCDPISGHVSLYWYRQALGQGPEFLTYFNYEAQQDKSGLPNDRFSAERPEGSISTLTIQRTEQRDSAMYRCASSLEAGADTQYFGPGTRLTVL.

Many counts were recorded for this clonotype. This chain links TRBV7-2 with TRBJ2-3; weak D call: TRBD1 (5 bases). This CDR3 has 15 amino acids. Between the trimmed V and J ends, which lost 2 bases and 2 bases, there was a span of 11 bases. CDR1 and CDR2 from the germline V gene are SGHTA and FQGNSA. As DNA, the CDR3 is TGTGCCAGCAGCTTACGACAGCTCCCCACAGATACGCAGTATTTT. Translation gives CASSLRQLPTDTQYF.

The chain has TRBV19 and TRBJ1-1; D not certain. This CDR3 is 12 amino acids long. V was clipped by 0 bases and J by 5 bases, with 4 bases between them. CDR1 and CDR2 from the germline V gene are LNHDA and SQIVND (reference sequence). This CDR3 reads CASSIDGTEAFF. In DNA, the CDR3 is TGTGCCAGTAGTATAGATGGGACTGAAGCTTTCTTT.

Written as DNA, the CDR3 is TGTGCTAGTGGTTTGCCCCCCGCCGGGGAGCTGTTTTTT. This sequence encodes CASGLPPAGELFF. The chain has TRBV12-5 and TRBJ2-2; D is unclear. Germline lookup yields CDR1 LGHNT and CDR2 FRNRAP. V gave up 2 bases and J gave up 6 bases, with 7 bases separating them. CDR3 length: 13 residues.

This chain links TRBV10-3 with TRBJ1-1, with D maybe TRBD1 (5 bases). The V gene's germline CDR1 is ENHRY and CDR2 SYGVKD. The V end was cut by 6 bases, the J end by 6 bases, with 17 bases between. The CDR3 sequence is 14 residues long. Here the CDR3 reads CAIRPDTPEAEAFF. The DNA of the CDR3 is TGTGCCATCAGGCCGGACACCCCTGAGGCTGAAGCTTTCTTT.

J is TRBJ2-2 and V is TRBV4-3; D gene uncertain. V lost 1 base, J lost 3 bases, and 18 bases lay in between. Germline V lookup: CDR1 LGHNA, CDR2 YSLEER. The CDR3 has 18 residues. CDR3: CASSQGVATGLYTGELFF. The CDR3 DNA reads TGCGCCAGCAGCCAAGGGGTAGCCACGGGTCTATACACCGGGGAGCTGTTTTTT.

V gene TRBV7-9 combines with J gene TRBJ1-4; 7 nucleotides align to TRBD1. The V gene's germline CDR1 is SEHNR and CDR2 FQNEAQ (reference sequence). V lost 6 bases and J lost 6; bases outside the gene matches: 10. The CDR3 is 15 amino acids. CDR3 in amino acids: CASSLGGTAHEKLFF. The CDR3 DNA sequence: TGTGCCAGCAGTCTAGGGGGCACAGCTCATGAAAAACTGTTTTTT.

This clonotype was observed a handful of times. Its ends do not fully match the called genes, so a read error is possible. The chain has TRBV28 and TRBJ1-6; unclear D gene. The CDR3 spans 14 residues. From germline, CDR1 is MDHEN and CDR2 SYDVKM. The CDR3 sequence is CASSFGVPHSALHF. CDR3 nucleotides: TGTGCCAGCAGTTTTGGCGTACCGCATTCAGCCCTCCACTTT.

This clonotype appeared many times. The chain links TRBV7-9 to TRBJ2-5, with no clear D. The germline V gene has CDR1 SEHNR and CDR2 FQNEAQ (reference sequence). The CDR3 has 14 residues. The V gene lost 4 bases and the J gene lost 1 base, with 10 bases spanning the gap. This CDR3 reads CASSSVFPQETQYF. In DNA form, the CDR3 reads TGTGCCAGCAGCTCAGTTTTCCCCCAAGAGACCCAGTACTTC. The full variable domain, its missing parts supplied by reference TRBV7-9 and TRBJ2-5, is DTGVSQNPRHKITKRGQNVTFRCDPISEHNRLYWYRQTLGQGPEFLTYFQNEAQLEKSRLLSDRFSAERPKGSFSTLEIQRTEQGDSAMYLCASSSVFPQETQYFGPGTRLLVL.

The chain combines TRBV19 with TRBJ1-1; maybe TRBD1 (5 bases). CDR1 is LNHDA and CDR2 is SQIVND in the germline V gene (reference sequence). The CDR3 extends over 16 amino acids. The V end was cut by 6 bases, the J end by 5 bases, with 22 bases between. The CDR3 sequence: CASRPSVLGRETEAFF. The CDR3 DNA is TGTGCCAGTAGACCCAGTGTACTGGGGCGGGAGACTGAAGCTTTCTTT.

The V and J genes are TRBV27 and TRBJ2-1; TRBD2 matches 10 bases. Germline V gene sequence: CDR1 MNHEY, CDR2 SMNVEV (reference sequence). Trimming at V came to 7 bases and at J to 2 bases, leaving 2 bases not matched to a gene. The CDR3 extends over 14 amino acids. CDR3 nucleotides: TGTGCCAGCAAAAGCGGGGGGGCCTACAATGAGCAGTTCTTC. The encoded protein is CASKSGGAYNEQFF.

There are a few counts of this clonotype. CDR3 nucleotide sequence: TGCGCCAGCAGCCAAGATTCCTCTATGACACATAGGGGCTACACCTTC. This translates into CASSQDSSMTHRGYTF. This chain uses TRBV4-3 with TRBJ1-2; D remains unclear. The germline V and J ends were trimmed by 0 bases and 8 bases, with 19 bases remaining between them. The CDR3 length is 16 residues. Germline V gene data show CDR1 as LGHNA and CDR2 as YSLEER.

This clonotype was found a few times. This chain connects TRBV9 to TRBJ1-1; perhaps TRBD1 as D (6 bases). Per the germline V gene, CDR1 is SGDLS and CDR2 is YYNGEE. This CDR3 has 14 amino acids. Trimming removed 4 bases at V and 0 bases at J, with 10 bases between. The CDR3 region is CASSSGALNTEAFF. The DNA for the CDR3 is TGTGCCAGCAGCTCAGGGGCCCTGAACACTGAAGCTTTCTTT.

This chain links TRBV27 with TRBJ2-1, with 8 bases aligning to TRBD2. Germline-derived CDR1 and CDR2 are MNHEY and SMNVEV (reference sequence). With V trimmed by 4 bases and J by 5 bases, 10 bases remained unmatched. This CDR3 has 16 amino acids. The CDR3 is CASSSLPGLGNNEQFF. The CDR3 coding sequence is TGTGCCAGCAGTTCCCTTCCGGGACTAGGAAACAATGAGCAGTTCTTC.

This chain uses TRBV28 with TRBJ1-3; D not certain. CDR3 length equals 13 residues. Trimming stripped 2 bases from V and 1 base from J, with 3 bases between. CDR1 and CDR2 (germline): MDHEN, SYDVKM. The CDR3 nucleotides read TGTGCCAGCAGTTTAAGGTCTGGAAACACCATATATTTT. This encodes CASSLRSGNTIYF.

This clonotype turned up a few times. This chain links TRBV14 with TRBJ1-1, with D unclear. This CDR3 comprises 16 residues. Germline CDR1 reads SGHDN; CDR2 reads FVKESK. V dropped 0 bases and J dropped 0 bases, with 11 bases sitting between them. The CDR3: CASSQDPLGLNTEAFF. The CDR3 bases are TGTGCCAGCAGCCAAGATCCTCTGGGCTTGAACACTGAAGCTTTCTTT.

V gene TRBV6-2 or TRBV6-3 combines with J gene TRBJ2-1; TRBD1 is a possible D gene (6 bases). Germline V lookup: CDR1 MNHEY, CDR2 SVGEGT. V was cut by 5 bases and J by 8 bases, with 16 bases left in between. This CDR3 has 14 amino acids. In DNA, the CDR3 is TGTGCCAGCAGTCATCTACAGGGTTTGGATGAGCAGTTCTTC. Amino acids: CASSHLQGLDEQFF.

This clonotype appeared many times. The J gene is TRBJ2-7, the V gene TRBV4-1; TRBD1 is a possible D gene (5 bases). From germline, CDR1 is MGHRA and CDR2 YSYEKL. V was trimmed by 0 bases and J by 3 bases, leaving 9 bases between them. The CDR3 is 14 residues long. CDR3 residues: CASSQDRQFYEQYF. For the CDR3, the DNA is TGCGCCAGCAGCCAAGATCGACAGTTCTACGAGCAGTACTTC.

A few counts support this clonotype. The gene calls are TRBV5-5 and TRBJ2-1; TRBD2 matches at 8 bases. Germline CDR1 is SGHKS and CDR2 is YYEKEE (reference sequence). Trimming took 0 bases from V and 5 from J; bases not matched to a gene: 7. The CDR3 is made up of 16 amino acids. The CDR3 reads CASSLEWAGGHNEQFF. The CDR3 DNA follows: TGTGCCAGCAGCTTGGAATGGGCGGGGGGTCACAATGAGCAGTTCTTC. Based on the CDR3 plus reference TRBV5-5 and TRBJ2-1, the full variable domain is DAGVTQSPTHLIKTRGQQVTLRCSPISGHKSVSWYQQVLGQGPQFIFQYYEKEERGRGNFPDRFSARQFPNYSSELNVNALLLGDSALYLCASSLEWAGGHNEQFFGPGTRLTVL.

This clonotype showed up many times. The V call is TRBV7-2, the J call TRBJ1-4, with D tentatively TRBD1 (5 bases). Trimming stripped 5 bases from V and 5 bases from J, with 18 bases between. The germline V gene encodes CDR1 SGHTA and CDR2 FQGNSA. The length of the CDR3 is 16 residues. The CDR3 loop reads CASSPTLGRTNEKLFF. The CDR3 DNA sequence: TGTGCCAGCAGCCCCACCCTGGGACGGACGAATGAAAAACTGTTTTTT.